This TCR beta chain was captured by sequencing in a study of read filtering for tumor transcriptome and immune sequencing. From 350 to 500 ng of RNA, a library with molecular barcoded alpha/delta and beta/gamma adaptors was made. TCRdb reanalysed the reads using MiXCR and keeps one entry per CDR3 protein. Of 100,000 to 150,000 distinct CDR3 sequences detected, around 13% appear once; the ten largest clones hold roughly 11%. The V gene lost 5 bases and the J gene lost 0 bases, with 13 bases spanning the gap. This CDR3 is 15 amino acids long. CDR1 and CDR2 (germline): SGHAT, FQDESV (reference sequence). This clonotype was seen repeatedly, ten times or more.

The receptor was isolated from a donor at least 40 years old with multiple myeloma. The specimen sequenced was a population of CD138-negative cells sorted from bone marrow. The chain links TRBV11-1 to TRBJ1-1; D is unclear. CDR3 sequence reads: CASSPAGSMNTEAFF. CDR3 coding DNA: TGTGCCAGCAGCCCGGCGGGCAGTATGAACACTGAAGCTTTCTTT.